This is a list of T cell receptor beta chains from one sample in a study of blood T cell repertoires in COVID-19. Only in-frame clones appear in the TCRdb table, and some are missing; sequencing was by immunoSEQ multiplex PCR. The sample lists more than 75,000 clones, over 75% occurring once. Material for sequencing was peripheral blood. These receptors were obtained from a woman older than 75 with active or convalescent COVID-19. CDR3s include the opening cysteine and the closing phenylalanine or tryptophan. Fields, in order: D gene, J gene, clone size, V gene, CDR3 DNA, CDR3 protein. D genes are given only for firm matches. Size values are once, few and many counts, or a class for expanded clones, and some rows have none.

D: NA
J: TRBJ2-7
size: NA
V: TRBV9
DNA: TGTGCCAGCAGCGTAGCGGAGACAGTCGACTACGAGCAGTACTTC
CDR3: CASSVAETVDYEQYF

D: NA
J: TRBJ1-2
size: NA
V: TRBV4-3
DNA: TGCGCCAGCAGCCCAGCTGGTAGCGTTTATGGCTACACCTTC
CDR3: CASSPAGSVYGYTF

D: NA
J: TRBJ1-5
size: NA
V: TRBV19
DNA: TGTGCCAGTAGGCCGGGTCTGAATCAGCCCCAGCATTTT
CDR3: CASRPGLNQPQHF

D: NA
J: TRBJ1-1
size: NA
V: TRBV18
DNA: TGTGCCAGCTCAGAAGGCACTGGGTGGAGTAAAGCTTTCTTT
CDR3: CASSEGTGWSKAFF

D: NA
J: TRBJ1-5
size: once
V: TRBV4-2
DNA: TGTGCCAGCAGCCAAACTACAACCGGGACCGGGGGGCAGCCCCAGCATTTT
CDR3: CASSQTTTGTGGQPQHF

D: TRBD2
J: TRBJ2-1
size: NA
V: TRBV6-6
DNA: TGTGCCATCCGTAGCGGGGTGTCCTACAATGAGCAGTTCTTC
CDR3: CAIRSGVSYNEQFF

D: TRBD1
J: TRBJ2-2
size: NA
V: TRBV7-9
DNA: TGTGCCAGCAGCCTGGGACAGGCGCGCACCGGGGAGCTGTTTTTT
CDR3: CASSLGQARTGELFF

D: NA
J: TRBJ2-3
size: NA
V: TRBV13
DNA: TGTGCCAGCAGCGTACAAGATACGCAGTATTTT
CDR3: CASSVQDTQYF

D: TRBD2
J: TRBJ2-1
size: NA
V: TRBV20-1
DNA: TGCAGTGCTGGTGGGGGACTAGCGGCCTTCCACAATGAGCAGTTCTTC
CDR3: CSAGGGLAAFHNEQFF

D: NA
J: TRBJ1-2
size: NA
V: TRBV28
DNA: TGTGCCAGCAGTTATGGGGGGGCGTATGGCTACACCTTC
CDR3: CASSYGGAYGYTF

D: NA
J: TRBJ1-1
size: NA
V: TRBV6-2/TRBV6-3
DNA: TGTGCCAGCAGCGCCTACCAGGGGTCACTGACTGAAGCTTTCTTT
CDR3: CASSAYQGSLTEAFF

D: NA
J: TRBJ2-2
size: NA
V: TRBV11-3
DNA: TGTGCCAGCAGCTCGGAGGCCGGGGAGCTGTTTTTT
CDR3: CASSSEAGELFF

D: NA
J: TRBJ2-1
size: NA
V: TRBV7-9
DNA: TGTGCCAGCAGCGATCCCTCGTATGGCAGGGGACCCTACAATGAGCAGTTCTTC
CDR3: CASSDPSYGRGPYNEQFF

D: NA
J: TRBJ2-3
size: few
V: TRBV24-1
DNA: TGTGCCACCAGTGACAGTATTGATACGTCGCAGTATTTT
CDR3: CATSDSIDTSQYF

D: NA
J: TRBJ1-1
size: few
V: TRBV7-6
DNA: TGTGCCAGCAGCTTTGGCAGGAACACTGAAGCTTTCTTT
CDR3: CASSFGRNTEAFF

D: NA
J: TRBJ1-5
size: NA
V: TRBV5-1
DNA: TGCGCCAGCAGCTTGGAAGGGGGACGGGATCAGCCCCAGCATTTT
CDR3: CASSLEGGRDQPQHF

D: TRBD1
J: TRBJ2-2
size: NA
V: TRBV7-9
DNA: TGTGCCAGCAGCCACGCGCAGGGGGTCACCGGGGAGCTGTTTTTT
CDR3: CASSHAQGVTGELFF

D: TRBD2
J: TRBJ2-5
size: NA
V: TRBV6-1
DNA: TGTGCCAGCAGTGCAACTAGCGGGGGGGTTCAAGAGACCCAGTACTTC
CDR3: CASSATSGGVQETQYF

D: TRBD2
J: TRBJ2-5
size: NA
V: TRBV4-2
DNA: TGTGCCAGCAGCCAAGACAGCGGGGGGCCCCAAGAGACCCAGTACTTC
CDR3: CASSQDSGGPQETQYF

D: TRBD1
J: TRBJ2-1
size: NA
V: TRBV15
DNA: TGTGCCACCAGTACAACCACAGGGGTTGTCAATGAGCAGTTCTTC
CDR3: CATSTTTGVVNEQFF

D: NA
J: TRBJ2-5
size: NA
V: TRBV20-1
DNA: TGCAGTGCCGTCCTAACTGAGCACAGGTACTTC
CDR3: CSAVLTEHRYF

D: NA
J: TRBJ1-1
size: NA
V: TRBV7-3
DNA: TGTGCCAGCAGCTTAAGGAGAAACACTGAAGCTTTCTTT
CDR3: CASSLRRNTEAFF

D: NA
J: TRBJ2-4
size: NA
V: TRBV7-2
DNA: TGTGCCAGCAGCTCCCCCCGGGACACATTAGCCAAAAACATTCAGTACTTC
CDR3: CASSSPRDTLAKNIQYF